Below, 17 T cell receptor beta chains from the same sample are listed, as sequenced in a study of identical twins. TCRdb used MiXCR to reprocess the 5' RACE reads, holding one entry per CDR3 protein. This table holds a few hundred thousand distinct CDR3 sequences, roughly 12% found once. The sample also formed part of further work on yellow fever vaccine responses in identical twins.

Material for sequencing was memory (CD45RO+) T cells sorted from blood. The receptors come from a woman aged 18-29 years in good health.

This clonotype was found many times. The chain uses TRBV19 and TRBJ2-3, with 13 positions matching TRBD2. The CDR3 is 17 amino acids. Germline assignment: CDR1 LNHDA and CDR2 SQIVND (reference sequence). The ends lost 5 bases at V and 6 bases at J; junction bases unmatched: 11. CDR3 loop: CASSSGGLAGSKDTQYF. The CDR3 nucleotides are TGTGCCAGTAGTTCCGGGGGACTAGCGGGAAGCAAGGATACGCAGTATTTT.

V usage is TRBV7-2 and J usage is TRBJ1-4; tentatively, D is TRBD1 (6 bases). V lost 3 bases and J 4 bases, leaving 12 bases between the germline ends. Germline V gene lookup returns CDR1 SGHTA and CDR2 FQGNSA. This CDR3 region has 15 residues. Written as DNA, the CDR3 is TGTGCCAGCAGCTTTGGGGGGCTAGGTAATGAAAAACTGTTTTTT. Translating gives CASSFGGLGNEKLFF.

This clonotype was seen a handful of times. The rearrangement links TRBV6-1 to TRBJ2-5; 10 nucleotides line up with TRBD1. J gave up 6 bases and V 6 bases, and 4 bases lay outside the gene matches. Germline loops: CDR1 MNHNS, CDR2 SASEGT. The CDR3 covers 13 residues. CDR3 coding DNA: TGTGCCAGCAGCGGCGACAGGGGGCAGACCCAGTACTTC. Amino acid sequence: CASSGDRGQTQYF.

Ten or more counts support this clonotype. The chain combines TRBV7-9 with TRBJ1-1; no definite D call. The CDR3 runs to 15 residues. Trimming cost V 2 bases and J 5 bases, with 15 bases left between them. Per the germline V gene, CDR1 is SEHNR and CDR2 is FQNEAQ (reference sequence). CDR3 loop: CASSLRTGGSTEAFF. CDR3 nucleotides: TGTGCCAGCAGCTTAAGAACGGGCGGAAGTACTGAAGCTTTCTTT.

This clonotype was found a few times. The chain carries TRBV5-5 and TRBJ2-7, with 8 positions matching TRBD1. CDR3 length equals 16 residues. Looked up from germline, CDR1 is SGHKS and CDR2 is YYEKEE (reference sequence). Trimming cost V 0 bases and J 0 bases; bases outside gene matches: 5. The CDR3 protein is CASSLVGTGSSYEQYF. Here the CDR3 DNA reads TGTGCCAGCAGCTTGGTAGGGACAGGTTCCTCCTACGAGCAGTACTTC.

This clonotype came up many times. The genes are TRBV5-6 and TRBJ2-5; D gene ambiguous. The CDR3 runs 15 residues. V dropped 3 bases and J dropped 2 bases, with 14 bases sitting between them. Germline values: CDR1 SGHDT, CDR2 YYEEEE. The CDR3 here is CASSSLDSRQETQYF. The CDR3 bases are TGTGCCAGCAGCTCCCTTGATAGCCGACAAGAGACCCAGTACTTC.

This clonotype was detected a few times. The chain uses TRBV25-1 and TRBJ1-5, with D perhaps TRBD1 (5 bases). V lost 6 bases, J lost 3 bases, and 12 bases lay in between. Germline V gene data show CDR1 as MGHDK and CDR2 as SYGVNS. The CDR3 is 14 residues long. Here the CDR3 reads CASRKGGVNQPQHF. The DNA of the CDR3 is TGTGCCAGCAGGAAGGGAGGGGTCAATCAGCCCCAGCATTTT.

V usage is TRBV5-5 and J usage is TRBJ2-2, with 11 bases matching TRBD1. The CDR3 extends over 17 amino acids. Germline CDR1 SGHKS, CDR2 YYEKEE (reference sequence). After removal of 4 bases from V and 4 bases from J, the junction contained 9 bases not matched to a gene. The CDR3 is CASSRFTGTGGTGELFF. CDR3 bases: TGTGCCAGCAGCCGATTTACCGGGACAGGGGGCACCGGGGAGCTGTTTTTT.

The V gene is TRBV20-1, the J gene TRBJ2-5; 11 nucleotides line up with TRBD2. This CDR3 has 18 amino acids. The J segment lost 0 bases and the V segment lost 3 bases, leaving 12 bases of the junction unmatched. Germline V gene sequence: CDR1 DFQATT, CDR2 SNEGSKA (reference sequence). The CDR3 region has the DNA TGCAGTGCTAGGATTCCGGGACTAGCGGCCGTGTACCAAGAGACCCAGTACTTC. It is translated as CSARIPGLAAVYQETQYF.

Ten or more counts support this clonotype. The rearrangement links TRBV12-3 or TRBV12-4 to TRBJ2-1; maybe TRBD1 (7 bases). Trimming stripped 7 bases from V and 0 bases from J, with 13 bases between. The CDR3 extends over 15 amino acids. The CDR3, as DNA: TGTGCCAGCACCAGGGGGACTCCCTCCTACAATGAGCAGTTCTTC. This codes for CASTRGTPSYNEQFF.

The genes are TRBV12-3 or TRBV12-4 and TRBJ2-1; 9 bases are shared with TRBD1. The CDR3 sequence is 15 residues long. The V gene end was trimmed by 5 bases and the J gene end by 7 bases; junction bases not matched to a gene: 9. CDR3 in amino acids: CASSRTGEVLNEQFF. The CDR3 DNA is TGTGCCAGCAGTCGGACAGGGGAAGTTCTTAATGAGCAGTTCTTC.

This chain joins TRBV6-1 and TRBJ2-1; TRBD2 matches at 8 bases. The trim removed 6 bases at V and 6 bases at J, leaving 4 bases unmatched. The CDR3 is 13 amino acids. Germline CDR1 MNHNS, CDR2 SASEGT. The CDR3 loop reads CASRGGGRNEQFF. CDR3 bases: TGTGCCAGCAGGGGCGGGGGGCGCAATGAGCAGTTCTTC.

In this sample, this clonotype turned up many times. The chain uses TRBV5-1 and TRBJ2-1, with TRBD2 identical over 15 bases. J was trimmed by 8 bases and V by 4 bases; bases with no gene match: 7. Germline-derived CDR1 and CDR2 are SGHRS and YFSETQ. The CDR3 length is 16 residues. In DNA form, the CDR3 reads TGCGCCAGCAGCCTGGGGACTAGCGGGAGGAACGATGAGCAGTTCTTC. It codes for CASSLGTSGRNDEQFF.

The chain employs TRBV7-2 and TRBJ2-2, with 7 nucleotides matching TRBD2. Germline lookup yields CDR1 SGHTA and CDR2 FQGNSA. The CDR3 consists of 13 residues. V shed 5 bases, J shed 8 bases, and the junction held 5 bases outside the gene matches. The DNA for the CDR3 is TGTGCCAGCAGCCCAGCGGGGAGGGGGGAGCTGTTTTTT. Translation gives CASSPAGRGELFF.

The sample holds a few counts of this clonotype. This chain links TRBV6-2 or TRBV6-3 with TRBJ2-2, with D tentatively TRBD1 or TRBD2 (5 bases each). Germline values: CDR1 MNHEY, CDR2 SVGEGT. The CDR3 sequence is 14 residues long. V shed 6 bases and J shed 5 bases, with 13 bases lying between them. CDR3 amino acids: CASRPGTATGELFF. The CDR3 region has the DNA TGTGCCAGCAGACCTGGGACGGCAACCGGGGAGCTGTTTTTT.

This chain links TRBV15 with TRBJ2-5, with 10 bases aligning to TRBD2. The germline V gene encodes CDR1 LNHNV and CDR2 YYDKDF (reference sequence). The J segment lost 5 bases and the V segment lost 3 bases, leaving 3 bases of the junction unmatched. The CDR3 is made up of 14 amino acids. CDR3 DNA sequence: TGTGCCACCAGCAGCTCAGCGGGAGGGGAGACCCAGTACTTC. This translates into CATSSSAGGETQYF.

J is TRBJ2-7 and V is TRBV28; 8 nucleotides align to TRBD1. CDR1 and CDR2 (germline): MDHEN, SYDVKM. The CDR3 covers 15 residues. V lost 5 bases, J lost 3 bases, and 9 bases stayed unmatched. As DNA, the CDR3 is TGTGCCAGCAGTCCCGGACAGGGAGCGGGCTACGAGCAGTACTTC. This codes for CASSPGQGAGYEQYF.